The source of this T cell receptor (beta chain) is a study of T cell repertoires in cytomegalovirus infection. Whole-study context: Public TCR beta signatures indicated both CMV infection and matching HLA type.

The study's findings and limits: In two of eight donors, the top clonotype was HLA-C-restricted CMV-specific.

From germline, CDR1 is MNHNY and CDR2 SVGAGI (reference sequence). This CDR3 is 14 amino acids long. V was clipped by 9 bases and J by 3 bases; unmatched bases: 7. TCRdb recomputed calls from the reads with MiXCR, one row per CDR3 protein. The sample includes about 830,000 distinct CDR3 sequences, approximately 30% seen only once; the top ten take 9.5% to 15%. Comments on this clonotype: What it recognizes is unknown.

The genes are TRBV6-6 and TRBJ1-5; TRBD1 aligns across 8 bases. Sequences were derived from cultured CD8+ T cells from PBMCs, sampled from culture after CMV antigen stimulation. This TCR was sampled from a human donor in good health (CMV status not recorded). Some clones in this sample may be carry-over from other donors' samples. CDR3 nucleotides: TGTGCCAGTTCCGCAGGGGGCTTCAATCAGCCCCAGCATTTT. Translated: CASSAGGFNQPQHF.